There are a few counts of the clone carrying this TCR beta chain. The antigen is unknown. The sample comes from a study of cytomegalovirus exposure and HLA in healthy donors. General study results and limits: Indistinguishable V segments such as TRBV6-2 and TRBV6-3 were excluded.

The PCR made use of 60 Vbeta and 13 Jbeta primers. TCRdb's table, derived via immunoSEQ multiplex PCR, lists solely in-frame clones and lacks some. Here the sample spans 150,000 or so clones, approximately 80% being singletons. The CDR3 totals 13 residues. Looked up from germline, CDR1 is LNHDA and CDR2 is SQIVND (reference sequence). V was cut by 3 bases and J by 7 bases, with 9 bases left in between. This sequence originates from a woman in her thirties or forties in good health and CMV-seronegative. Sequences were obtained from PBMCs. The chain joins TRBV19 to TRBJ1-4; D unclear. This chain's CDR3 is CASSMRVGEKLFF. CDR3 nucleotide sequence: TGTGCCAGTAGTATGCGAGTCGGTGAAAAACTGTTTTTT.